A selection of T cell receptor beta chains follows, all from one sample in a study of identical twins. TCRdb recomputed calls from the 5' RACE reads with MiXCR, one row per CDR3 protein. The sample contains a few hundred thousand distinct CDR3 sequences, approximately 9.6% of which appear only once. These data were also filed under a second study, of yellow fever vaccine responses in identical twins.

The sequenced sample was PBMCs. These receptors all stem from a woman aged 18 to 35 in good health. CDR3s include the opening cysteine and the closing phenylalanine or tryptophan. The D gene is left open where the match is weak. Where a row states a size, it is once, few, many or the class of an expanded clone; other rows omit it.

>TRBJ2-3|TRBD2|TRBV20-1|NA
TGCAGTGCTCGCCTAAGCGGGAGTCTCTTGGATACGCAGTATTTT
CSARLSGSLLDTQYF
>TRBJ1-5|TRBD1|TRBV20-1|many
TGCAGTGCTTCGACAGGGGACAATCAGCCCCAGCATTTT
CSASTGDNQPQHF
>TRBJ1-3|NA|TRBV3-1|many
TGTGCCAGCAGCCAAACTGGAAACACCATATATTTT
CASSQTGNTIYF
>TRBJ2-5|TRBD2|TRBV5-1|NA
TGCGCCAGCAGCGTACTAGCGGGGGGATCAGAGACCCAGTACTTC
CASSVLAGGSETQYF
>TRBJ1-3|NA|TRBV7-9|NA
TGTGCCAGCAGCATGCCGTCCCGGGGGCTCTCTGGAAACACCATATATTTT
CASSMPSRGLSGNTIYF
>TRBJ2-5|TRBD2|TRBV20-1|NA
TGCAGTGCTAGCGGCGGGGGGGATACCCAGTACTTC
CSASGGGDTQYF
>TRBJ2-7|NA|TRBV15|many
TGTGCCACCAGCAGTGAAGCGGGCCTATACTTTGGGGACGAGCAGTACTTC
CATSSEAGLYFGDEQYF
>TRBJ2-3|TRBD2|TRBV9|NA
TGTGCCAGCAGCCTCAGGACTAGCGGGGGGACAGCGGCAGATACGCAGTATTTT
CASSLRTSGGTAADTQYF
>TRBJ2-7|NA|TRBV28|few
TGTGCCAGCAGCTCCCCCGGAACAGGTTTGTCCGAGCAGTACTTC
CASSSPGTGLSEQYF
>TRBJ2-1|NA|TRBV19|NA
TGTGCCAGTAGTATCATCCCCGAGGGGAATGAGCAGTTCTTC
CASSIIPEGNEQFF
>TRBJ1-6|NA|TRBV5-1|many
TGCGCCAGCAGTCGGGAAGGAGTTGGTTCACCCCTCCACTTT
CASSREGVGSPLHF
>TRBJ1-6|TRBD1|TRBV10-3|many
TGTGCCATCGGGACAGGGGGCTATAATTCACCCCTCCACTTT
CAIGTGGYNSPLHF
>TRBJ1-1|NA|TRBV5-1|many
TGCGCCAGCAGCTTGATGGTTGGCGCTGAAGCTTTCTTT
CASSLMVGAEAFF
>TRBJ2-7|TRBD1|TRBV14|few
TGTGCCAGCAGCTACCGACAGGGCCTCTACGAGCAGTACTTC
CASSYRQGLYEQYF
>TRBJ1-1|NA|TRBV6-5|many
TGTGCCAGCAGTTATGGGGAGATCACTGAAGCTTTCTTT
CASSYGEITEAFF
>TRBJ1-5|NA|TRBV7-9|NA
TGTGCCAGCAGCTTAGATTCCAATAAACAGCCCCAGCATTTT
CASSLDSNKQPQHF
>TRBJ2-3|TRBD1|TRBV12-5|few
TGTGCTAGTGGTTCCGACAGGGGAGATACGCAGTATTTT
CASGSDRGDTQYF
>TRBJ2-7|TRBD2|TRBV28|few
TGTGCCAGCAGTTTATGGGGGACTAGCATCGAGCAGTACTTC
CASSLWGTSIEQYF
>TRBJ1-4|NA|TRBV5-5|few
TGTGCCAGCAGCTTGGAGGGCAGGAGTAATGAAAAACTGTTTTTT
CASSLEGRSNEKLFF
>TRBJ2-2|TRBD2|TRBV20-1|NA
TGCAGTGCTAGAGATCTGAGGACTAGCGGGGGAGACACCGGGGAGCTGTTTTTT
CSARDLRTSGGDTGELFF
>TRBJ1-6|NA|TRBV6-5|many
TGTGCCAGCAGTTACTCGGGACCCGCTACTAGCTCCTATAATTCACCCCTCCACTTT
CASSYSGPATSSYNSPLHF
>TRBJ2-7|NA|TRBV19|once
TGTGCCAGTAGAAACCAAGGGGTGAGCTCCTACGAGCAGTACTTC
CASRNQGVSSYEQYF
>TRBJ2-6|NA|TRBV18|NA
TGTGCCAGCTCACCACAGCAGGGCTCTGGGGCCAACGTCCTGACTTTC
CASSPQQGSGANVLTF